What follows are 2 T cell receptor beta chains derived from one specimen sequenced in a study of immune evolution from preneoplasia to lung adenocarcinoma. Using immunoSEQ multiplex PCR, the repertoire was profiled, and TCRdb retains in-frame clones only, with some absent. The top ten clones hold less than 9.5% of a sample with approximately 8,000 clones, 75% to 85% of them seen once. Sequenced material: FFPE adjacent normal lung tissue. These receptors were obtained from a person between 65 and 80 years old with lung adenocarcinoma.

The chain employs TRBV9 and TRBJ2-5; D is unclear. From germline, CDR1 is SGDLS and CDR2 YYNGEE. V lost 0 bases to trimming and J lost 7 bases, with 10 bases between them. The CDR3 is 13 residues long. The CDR3 DNA sequence: TGTGCCAGCAGCGTAGAGGGTCCGGGGACCCAGTACTTC. Amino acid sequence: CASSVEGPGTQYF.

The CDR3 DNA follows: TGTGCCAGTAGTCCCCGATTTCAGACGAACACCGGGGAGCTGTTTTTT. Translating it yields CASSPRFQTNTGELFF. V is TRBV19 and J is TRBJ2-2; D not certain. The CDR3 covers 16 residues. Trimming pared 5 bases from V and 0 bases from J, leaving 13 bases between. Germline V gene lookup returns CDR1 LNHDA and CDR2 SQIVND (reference sequence).